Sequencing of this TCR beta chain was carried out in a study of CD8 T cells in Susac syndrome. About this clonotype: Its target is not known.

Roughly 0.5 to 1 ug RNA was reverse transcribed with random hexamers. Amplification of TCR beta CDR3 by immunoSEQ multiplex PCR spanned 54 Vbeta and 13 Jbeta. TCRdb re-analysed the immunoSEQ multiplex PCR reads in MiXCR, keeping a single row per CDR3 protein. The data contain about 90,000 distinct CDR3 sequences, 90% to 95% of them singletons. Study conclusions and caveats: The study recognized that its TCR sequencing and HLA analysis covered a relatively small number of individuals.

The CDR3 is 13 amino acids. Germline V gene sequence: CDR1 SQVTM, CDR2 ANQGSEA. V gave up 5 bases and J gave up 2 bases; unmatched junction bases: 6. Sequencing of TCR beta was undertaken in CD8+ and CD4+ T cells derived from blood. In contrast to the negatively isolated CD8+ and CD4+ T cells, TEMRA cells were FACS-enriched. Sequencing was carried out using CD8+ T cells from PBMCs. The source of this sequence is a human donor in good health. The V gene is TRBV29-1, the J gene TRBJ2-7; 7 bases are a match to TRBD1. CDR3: CSVLTGVAYEQYF. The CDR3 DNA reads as TGCAGCGTTCTCACAGGGGTGGCCTACGAGCAGTACTTC.